The next 8 T cell receptor beta chains were all read from a single sample in a study of blood T cell repertoires in COVID-19. Sequencing was performed with immunoSEQ multiplex PCR; in TCRdb, only in-frame clones are kept and a portion is missing. Counted here are about 120,000 clones, over 75% occurring once; the ten biggest clones make up about 6.9%. Specimen: peripheral blood. These receptor sequences come from a man of 80 years or more with active or convalescent COVID-19.

V is TRBV7-9 and J is TRBJ2-5, with D possibly matching TRBD1 (7 bases). The germline V gene encodes CDR1 SEHNR and CDR2 FQNEAQ (reference sequence). The CDR3 consists of 14 residues. Deletions cut 4 bases from V and 4 bases from J, with 13 bases between. The CDR3 DNA sequence: TGTGCCAGCAGCTATCAGGGGGGAATAGAGACCCAGTACTTC. Amino acid sequence: CASSYQGGIETQYF.

This chain joins TRBV6-6 and TRBJ2-1, with 8 bases identical to TRBD1. V gave up 2 bases and J gave up 7 bases; unmatched junction bases: 10. Germline CDR1 MNHNY, CDR2 SVGAGI (reference sequence). This CDR3 spans 16 amino acids. The CDR3 sequence is CASSYATGQVKNEQFF. The CDR3 nucleotides read TGTGCCAGCAGTTACGCCACGGGACAGGTGAAGAATGAGCAGTTCTTC.

V gene TRBV30 combines with J gene TRBJ1-1; D is perhaps TRBD1 (5 bases). Trimming pared 4 bases from V and 3 bases from J, leaving 12 bases between. CDR1 is GTSNPN and CDR2 is SVGIG in the germline V gene (reference sequence). This CDR3 is 13 amino acids long. In DNA form, the CDR3 reads TGTGCCTGGAATCCCGGGGGGGACACTGAAGCTTTCTTT. Protein sequence: CAWNPGGDTEAFF. Filled out from reference TRBV30 and TRBJ1-1, the complete variable domain reads SQTIHQWPATLVQPVGSPLSLECTVEGTSNPNLYWYRQAAGRGLQLLFYSVGIGQISSEVPQNLSASRPQDRQFILSSKKLLLSDSGFYLCAWNPGGDTEAFFGQGTRLTVV.

V is TRBV21-1 and J is TRBJ2-2; the table assigns TRBD2, which was not confirmed against the DNA. TRBV21-1 is classified as a pseudogene. The CDR3 consists of 17 residues. This CDR3 reads CASSNLREMIDTGELFF. Written as DNA, the CDR3 is TGTGCCAGCAGCAATCTCCGGGAGATGATAGACACCGGGGAGCTGTTTTTT.

The J gene is TRBJ2-7, the V gene TRBV18; D may be TRBD2 (5 bases). Trimming pared 3 bases from V and 6 bases from J, leaving 21 bases between. Looked up from germline, CDR1 is KGHSH and CDR2 is LQKENI. This CDR3 has 16 amino acids. CDR3 residues: CASSPTSAGRGTEQYF. The CDR3 region has the DNA TGTGCCAGCTCACCTACCTCGGCAGGACGGGGAACCGAGCAGTACTTC.

The rearrangement joins TRBV19 to TRBJ2-1; 8 positions agree with TRBD2. V was pared by 3 bases and J by 10 bases, with 8 bases of the junction left unmatched. Germline values: CDR1 LNHDA, CDR2 SQIVND (reference sequence). The CDR3 loop spans 14 amino acids. This CDR3 reads CASSIGGGQGEQFF. CDR3 in DNA: TGTGCCAGTAGTATCGGGGGGGGCCAAGGGGAGCAGTTCTTC.

The V and J genes are TRBV4-2 and TRBJ1-4, with TRBD1 matching over 9 bases. In germline, CDR1 is LGHNA, CDR2 YNFKEQ. This CDR3 has 16 residues. J was trimmed by 8 bases and V by 1 base; bases with no gene match: 8. The CDR3 is CASSQGGQGRREKLFF. Here the CDR3 DNA reads TGTGCCAGCAGCCAAGGAGGACAGGGGAGGCGCGAAAAACTGTTTTTT.

This chain links TRBV6-5 with TRBJ1-5, with TRBD1 matching 8 bases. This CDR3 is 15 amino acids long. V trimming: 6 bases; J trimming: 2 bases; junction bases outside the gene matches: 6. Germline CDR1 is MNHEY and CDR2 is SVGAGI. CDR3 protein: CASRNRGSGNQPQHF. CDR3 bases: TGTGCCAGCAGGAACAGGGGGAGCGGCAATCAGCCCCAGCATTTT.